The T cell receptor beta chain under discussion was sequenced for a study of cytomegalovirus exposure and HLA in healthy donors. This clone is a singleton in its sample. Trimming stripped 5 bases from V and 8 bases from J, with 9 bases between. There are 12 residues in the CDR3. Germline-derived CDR1 and CDR2 are MNHNS and SASEGT. With 60 Vbeta and 13 Jbeta primers, the PCR was carried out. The data were produced by immunoSEQ multiplex PCR, yet TCRdb's version contains in-frame clones alone and is incomplete. The profile shows 150,000 to 200,000 clones, 70% to 85% of them singletons. The source material was PBMCs. The chain has TRBV6-1 and TRBJ1-4; no definite D call. This TCR was recovered from a man aged 35 to 55 in good health and CMV-seronegative. CDR3 protein: CASSPGIEKLFF. In nucleotides, the CDR3 is TGTGCCAGCAGTCCAGGAATAGAAAAACTGTTTTTT.